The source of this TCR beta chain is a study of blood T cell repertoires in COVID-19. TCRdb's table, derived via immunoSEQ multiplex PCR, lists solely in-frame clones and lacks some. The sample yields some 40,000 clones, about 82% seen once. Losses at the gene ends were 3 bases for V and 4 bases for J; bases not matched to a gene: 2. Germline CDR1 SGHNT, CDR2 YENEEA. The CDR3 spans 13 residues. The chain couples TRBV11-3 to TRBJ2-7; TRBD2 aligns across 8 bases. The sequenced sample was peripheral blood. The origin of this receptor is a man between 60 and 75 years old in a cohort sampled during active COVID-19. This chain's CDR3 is CASSLTGGYEQYF. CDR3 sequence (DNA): TGTGCCAGCAGCTTGACGGGGGGGTACGAGCAGTACTTC.